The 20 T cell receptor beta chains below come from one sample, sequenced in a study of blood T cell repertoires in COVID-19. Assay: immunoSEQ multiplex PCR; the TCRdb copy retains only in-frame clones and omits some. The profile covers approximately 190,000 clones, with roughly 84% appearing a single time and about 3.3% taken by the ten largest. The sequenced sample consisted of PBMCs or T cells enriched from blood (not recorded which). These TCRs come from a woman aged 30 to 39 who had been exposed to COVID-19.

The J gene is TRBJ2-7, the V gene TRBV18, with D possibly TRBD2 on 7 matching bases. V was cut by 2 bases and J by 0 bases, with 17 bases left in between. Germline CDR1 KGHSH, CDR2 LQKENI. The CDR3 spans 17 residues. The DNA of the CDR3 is TGTGCCAGCTCACCAGCGGCTGGGGGGGACATCTCCTACGAGCAGTACTTC. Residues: CASSPAAGGDISYEQYF.

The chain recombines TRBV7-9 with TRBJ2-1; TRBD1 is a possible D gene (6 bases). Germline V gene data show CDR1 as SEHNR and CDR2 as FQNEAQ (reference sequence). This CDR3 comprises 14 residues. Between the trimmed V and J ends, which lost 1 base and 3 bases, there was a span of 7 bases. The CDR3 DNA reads TGTGCCAGCAGCTTAGAAGGGGGCTACAATGAGCAGTTCTTC. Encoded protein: CASSLEGGYNEQFF.

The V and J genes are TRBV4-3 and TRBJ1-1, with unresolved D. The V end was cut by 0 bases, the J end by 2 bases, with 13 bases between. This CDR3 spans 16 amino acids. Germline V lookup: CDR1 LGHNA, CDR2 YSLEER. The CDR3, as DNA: TGCGCCAGCAGCCAAGATCTCAGAGGGTTTAACACTGAAGCTTTCTTT. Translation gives CASSQDLRGFNTEAFF.

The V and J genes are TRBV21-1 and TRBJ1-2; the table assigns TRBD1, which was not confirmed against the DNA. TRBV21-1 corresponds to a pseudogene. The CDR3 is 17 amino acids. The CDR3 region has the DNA TGTGCCAGCAGCAAACTTACCACAGGCCAACACGGCTATGGCTACACCTTC. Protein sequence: CASSKLTTGQHGYGYTF.

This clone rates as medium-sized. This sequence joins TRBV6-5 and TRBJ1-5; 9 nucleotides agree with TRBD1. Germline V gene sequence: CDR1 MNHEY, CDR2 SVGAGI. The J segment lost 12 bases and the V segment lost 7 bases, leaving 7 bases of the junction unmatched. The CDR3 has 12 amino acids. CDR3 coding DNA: TGTGCCAGCACCCAGACAGGGGGGAACCAGCATTTT. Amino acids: CASTQTGGNQHF.

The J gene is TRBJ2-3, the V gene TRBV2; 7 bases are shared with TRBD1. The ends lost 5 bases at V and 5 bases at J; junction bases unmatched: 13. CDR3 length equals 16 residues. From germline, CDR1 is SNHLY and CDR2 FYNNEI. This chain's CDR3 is CASSKDRPREGDTQYF. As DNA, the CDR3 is TGTGCCAGCAGTAAGGACAGGCCCCGCGAGGGAGATACGCAGTATTTT.

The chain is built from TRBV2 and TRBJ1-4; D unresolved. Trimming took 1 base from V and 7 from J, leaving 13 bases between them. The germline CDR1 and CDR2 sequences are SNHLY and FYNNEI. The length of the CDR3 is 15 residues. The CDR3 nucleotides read TGTGCCAGCAGTGAAGAAGAGGGCTGGGCTGAAAAACTGTTTTTT. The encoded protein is CASSEEEGWAEKLFF.

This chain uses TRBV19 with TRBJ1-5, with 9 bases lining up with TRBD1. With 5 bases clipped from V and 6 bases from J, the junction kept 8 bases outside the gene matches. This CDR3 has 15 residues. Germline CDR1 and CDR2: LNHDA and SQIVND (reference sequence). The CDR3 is CASSLGQGEGQPQHF. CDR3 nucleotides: TGTGCCAGTAGTCTGGGACAGGGTGAGGGTCAGCCCCAGCATTTT. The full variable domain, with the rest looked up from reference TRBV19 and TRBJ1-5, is DGGITQSPKYLFRKEGQNVTLSCEQNLNHDAMYWYRQDPGQGLRLIYYSQIVNDFQKGDIAEGYSVSREKKESFPLTVTSAQKNPTAFYLCASSLGQGEGQPQHFGDGTRLSIL.

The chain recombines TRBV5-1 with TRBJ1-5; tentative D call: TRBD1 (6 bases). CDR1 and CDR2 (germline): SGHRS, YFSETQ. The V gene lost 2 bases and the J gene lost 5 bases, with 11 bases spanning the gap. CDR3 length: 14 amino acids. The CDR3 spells CASSFDAGDQPQHF. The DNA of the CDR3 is TGCGCCAGCAGCTTCGACGCAGGGGATCAGCCCCAGCATTTT.

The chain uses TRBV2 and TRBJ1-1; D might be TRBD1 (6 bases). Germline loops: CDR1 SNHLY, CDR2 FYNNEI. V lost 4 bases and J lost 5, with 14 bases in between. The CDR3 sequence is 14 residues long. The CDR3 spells CASSVRNRETEAFF. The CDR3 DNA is TGTGCCAGCAGTGTAAGAAACAGGGAAACTGAAGCTTTCTTT.

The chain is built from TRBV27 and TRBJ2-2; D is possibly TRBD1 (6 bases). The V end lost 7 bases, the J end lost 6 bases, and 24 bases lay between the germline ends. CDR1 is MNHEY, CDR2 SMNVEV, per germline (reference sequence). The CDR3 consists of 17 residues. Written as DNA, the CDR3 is TGTGCCAGCACCCCGGACAGCCTGATTACCCACCCCGGGGAGCTGTTTTTT. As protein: CASTPDSLITHPGELFF.

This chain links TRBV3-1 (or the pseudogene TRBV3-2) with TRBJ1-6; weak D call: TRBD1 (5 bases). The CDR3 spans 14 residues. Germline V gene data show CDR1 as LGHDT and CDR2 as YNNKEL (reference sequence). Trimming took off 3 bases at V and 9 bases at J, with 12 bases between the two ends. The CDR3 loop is CASSHPGVGSPLHF. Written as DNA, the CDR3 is TGTGCCAGCAGCCATCCGGGGGTTGGTTCACCCCTCCACTTT.

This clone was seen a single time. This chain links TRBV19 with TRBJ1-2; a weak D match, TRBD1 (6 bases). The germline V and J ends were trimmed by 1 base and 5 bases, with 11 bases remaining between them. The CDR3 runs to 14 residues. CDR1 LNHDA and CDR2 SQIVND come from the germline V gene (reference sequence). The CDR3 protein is CASSIAGQGYGYTF. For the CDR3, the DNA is TGTGCCAGTAGTATAGCTGGGCAGGGGTATGGCTACACCTTC.

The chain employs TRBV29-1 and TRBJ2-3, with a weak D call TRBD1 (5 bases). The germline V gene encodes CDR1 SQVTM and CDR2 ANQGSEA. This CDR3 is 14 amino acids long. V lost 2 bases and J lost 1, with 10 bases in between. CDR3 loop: CSVERGLGTDTQYF. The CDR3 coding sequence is TGCAGCGTTGAAAGGGGCTTGGGCACAGATACGCAGTATTTT.

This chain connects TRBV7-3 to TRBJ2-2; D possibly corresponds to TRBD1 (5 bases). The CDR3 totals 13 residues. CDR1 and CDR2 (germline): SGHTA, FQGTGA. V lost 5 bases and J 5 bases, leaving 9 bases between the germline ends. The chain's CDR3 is CASSPQGTGELFF. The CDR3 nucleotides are TGTGCCAGCAGCCCCCAGGGAACCGGGGAGCTGTTTTTT.

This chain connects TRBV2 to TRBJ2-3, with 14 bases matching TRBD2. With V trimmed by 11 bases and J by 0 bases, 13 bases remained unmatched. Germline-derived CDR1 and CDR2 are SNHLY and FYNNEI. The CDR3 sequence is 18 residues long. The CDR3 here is CAGSPGLAGVPSTDTQYF. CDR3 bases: TGTGCCGGGTCTCCGGGACTAGCGGGGGTACCTAGCACAGATACGCAGTATTTT. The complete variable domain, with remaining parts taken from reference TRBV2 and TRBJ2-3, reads EPEVTQTPSHQVTQMGQEVILRCVPISNHLYFYWYRQILGQKVEFLVSFYNNEISEKSEIFDDQFSVERPDGSNFTLKIRSTKLEDSAMYFCAGSPGLAGVPSTDTQYFGPGTRLTVL.

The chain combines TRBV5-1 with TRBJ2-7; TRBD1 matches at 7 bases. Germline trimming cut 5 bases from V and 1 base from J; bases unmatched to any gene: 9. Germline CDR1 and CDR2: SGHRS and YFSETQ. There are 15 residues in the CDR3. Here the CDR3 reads CASSLDGTASYEQYF. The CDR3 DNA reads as TGCGCCAGCAGTCTGGATGGGACAGCATCCTACGAGCAGTACTTC.

DNA for the CDR3: TGTGCCAGCAGCTTAGGGCCTCTCTCAGATACGCAGTATTTT. Residues: CASSLGPLSDTQYF. The chain recombines TRBV7-8 with TRBJ2-3; no firm D call. Looked up from germline, CDR1 is SGHVS and CDR2 is FQNEAQ. V lost 1 base to trimming and J lost 4 bases, with 9 bases between them. CDR3 length equals 14 residues.

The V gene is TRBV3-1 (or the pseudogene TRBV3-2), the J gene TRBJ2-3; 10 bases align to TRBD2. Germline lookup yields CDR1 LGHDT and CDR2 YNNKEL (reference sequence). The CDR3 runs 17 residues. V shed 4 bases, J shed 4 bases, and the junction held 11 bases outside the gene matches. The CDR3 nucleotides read TGTGCCAGCAGCCGACGAAGCGGGGGGGCCTCATCAGATACGCAGTATTTT. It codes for CASSRRSGGASSDTQYF.

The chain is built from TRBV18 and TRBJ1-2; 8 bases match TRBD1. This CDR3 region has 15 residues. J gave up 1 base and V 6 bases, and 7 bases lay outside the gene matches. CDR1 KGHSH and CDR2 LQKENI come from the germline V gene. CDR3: CASSPGTGYNYGYTF. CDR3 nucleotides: TGTGCCAGCTCCCCCGGGACAGGTTATAACTATGGCTACACCTTC.